The table lists the clone carrying this T cell receptor beta chain with a count of one. Its antigen is currently unknown. Assay used: immunoSEQ multiplex PCR; TCRdb lists only in-frame clones, some missing. The sample lists approximately 150,000 clones, approximately 94% seen once, with 5.1% in the top ten. This sample is part of a study of T cell responses to AZD1222 COVID-19 vaccine. Study findings and constraints: Spike-spanning, vaccine-associated CD4 TCRs were dominant at 160-218 and 743-854. At study baseline, merely more than 5 AZD1222 recipients were seropositive.

CDR3 size: 17 residues. Deletions cut 1 base from V and 3 bases from J, with 19 bases between. Germline V CDR1 and CDR2: SGHAT, FQNNGV. The chain employs TRBV11-2 and TRBJ2-7; weak D call: TRBD1 (6 bases). The source material was peripheral blood, sampled on day 0 of AZD1222 vaccination. This clonotype was obtained from an adult in good health. As DNA, the CDR3 is TGTGCCAGCAGCTTAGGGTCAGGGGTAGGCAGTCTCTACGAGCAGTACTTC. Its protein is CASSLGSGVGSLYEQYF.